Each of the 5 T cell receptor beta chains below was sequenced from the same sample in a study of T cell responses to AZD1222 COVID-19 vaccine. Sequenced by immunoSEQ multiplex PCR; TCRdb stores in-frame clones only, minus some. The data contain about 88,000 clones, about 92% of them seen just once; the ten biggest clones take up approximately 5.2%. Sequenced material: peripheral blood, taken on day 0 of AZD1222 vaccination. Receptor source: an adult in good health.

The J gene is TRBJ2-2, the V gene TRBV27; TRBD1 matches 8 bases. V dropped 0 bases and J dropped 10; count of bases not matched to a gene: 7. CDR1 MNHEY and CDR2 SMNVEV come from the germline V gene (reference sequence). This CDR3 spans 15 amino acids. CDR3: CASSLSPGQGAELFF. DNA of the CDR3: TGTGCCAGCAGTTTATCCCCAGGACAGGGAGCGGAGCTGTTTTTT.

The chain combines TRBV7-2 with TRBJ2-3, with D perhaps assigned TRBD1 or TRBD2 (6 bases each). The CDR3 spans 13 residues. CDR1 and CDR2 from the germline V gene are SGHTA and FQGNSA. Trimming shortened V by 1 base and J by 9 bases, and 11 bases separated the two germline ends. The CDR3 DNA reads as TGTGCCAGCAGCTTAGAGGGGGGCCAAACGCAGTATTTT. Protein product: CASSLEGGQTQYF.

The rearrangement links TRBV7-2 to TRBJ2-3, with 9 bases lining up with TRBD2. CDR1 is SGHTA and CDR2 is FQGNSA in the germline V gene. The V and J ends lost 2 bases and 3 bases, in that order; junction bases with no gene match: 15. The length of the CDR3 is 19 residues. The CDR3 region is CASSLKSIRREGWTDTQYF. CDR3 DNA sequence: TGTGCCAGCAGCTTAAAGTCCATAAGGCGGGAGGGCTGGACAGATACGCAGTATTTT.

The chain carries TRBV5-1 and TRBJ1-1; the match to TRBD1 covers 10 bases. The CDR3 totals 15 residues. V was pared by 3 bases and J by 5 bases, with 7 bases of the junction left unmatched. The germline CDR1 and CDR2 sequences are SGHRS and YFSETQ. The chain's CDR3 is CASSSRQGANTEAFF. As DNA, the CDR3 is TGCGCCAGCAGCTCCCGACAGGGGGCGAATACTGAAGCTTTCTTT. The complete variable domain, with remaining parts taken from reference TRBV5-1 and TRBJ1-1, reads KAGVTQTPRYLIKTRGQQVTLSCSPISGHRSVSWYQQTPGQGLQFLFEYFSETQRNKGNFPGRFSGRQFSNSRSEMNVSTLELGDSALYLCASSSRQGANTEAFFGQGTRLTVV.

The genes are TRBV19 and TRBJ2-1, with TRBD2 as a possible D gene (5 bases). V was pared by 6 bases and J by 0 bases, with 9 bases between. The CDR3 contains 14 residues. CDR1 is LNHDA and CDR2 is SQIVND in the germline V gene (reference sequence). The CDR3 bases are TGTGCCAGTAGCTCCGGGGACTCCTACAATGAGCAGTTCTTC. It encodes CASSSGDSYNEQFF.